The 28 T cell receptor beta chains below were found in one sample sequenced in a study of beta chain features in type 1 diabetes. The sequenced template was cDNA made from the entire isolated RNA. The data were produced by immunoSEQ multiplex PCR, yet TCRdb's version contains in-frame clones alone and is incomplete. The sample gives 400,000 to 450,000 clones, approximately 15% of which show up once; around 0.039% is in the top ten. Sequenced: naive CD4+ T cells from blood. Source of these receptors: a man aged 25 to 40 in good health.

This clone appeared a few times. The chain carries TRBV4-2 and TRBJ2-7; 10 nucleotides line up with TRBD1. The germline V gene has CDR1 LGHNA and CDR2 YNFKEQ. CDR3 length: 14 residues. The J segment lost 1 base and the V segment lost 4 bases, leaving 1 base of the junction unmatched. The DNA of the CDR3 is TGTGCCAGCAGCCTGGGACAGGGGTCCTACGAGCAGTACGTC. Amino acids: CASSLGQGSYEQYV.

The count of this clone is one. V is TRBV19 and J is TRBJ2-1, with 12 bases that match TRBD2. The CDR3 has 16 amino acids. Germline V CDR1 and CDR2: LNHDA, SQIVND (reference sequence). The V segment lost 2 bases and the J segment 8 bases; nucleotides outside the gene matches: 7. The CDR3 DNA follows: TGTGCCAGTAGTATACTAGCGGGAGGGATCCGGGATGAGCAGTTCTTC. Amino acid sequence: CASSILAGGIRDEQFF.

The V call is TRBV30, the J call TRBJ2-6; D gene unclear. Germline lookup yields CDR1 GTSNPN and CDR2 SVGIG (reference sequence). V gave up 3 bases and J gave up 0 bases, with 3 bases separating them. The CDR3 covers 13 residues. CDR3: CAWRDSGANVLTF. CDR3 nucleotides: TGTGCCTGGAGGGACTCTGGGGCCAACGTCCTGACTTTC.

This clone has a handful of counts. V and J are TRBV7-6 and TRBJ2-5, with D uncertain. Germline lookup yields CDR1 SGHVS and CDR2 FNYEAQ. V shed 1 base and J shed 5 bases, with 17 bases lying between them. This CDR3 is built from 16 residues. CDR3 sequence: CASSLGIPAARETQYF. The DNA for the CDR3 is TGTGCCAGCAGCTTAGGTATCCCTGCCGCCCGGGAGACCCAGTACTTC. The variable domain in full, with the rest retrieved from reference TRBV7-6 and TRBJ2-5, is GAGVSQSPRYKVTKRGQDVALRCDPISGHVSLYWYRQALGQGPEFLTYFNYEAQQDKSGLPNDRFSAERPEGSISTLTIQRTEQRDSAMYRCASSLGIPAARETQYFGPGTRLLVL.

This clone was counted between two and nine times. The chain uses TRBV29-1 and TRBJ1-3; no clear D gene. CDR1 and CDR2 (germline): SQVTM, ANQGSEA. This CDR3 region has 14 residues. Trimming stripped 7 bases from V and 4 bases from J, with 17 bases between. CDR3: CSAGSGSRGNTIYF. CDR3 coding DNA: TGCAGCGCAGGAAGCGGGTCCCGCGGAAACACCATATATTTT.

The chain links TRBV11-2 to TRBJ2-5; D ambiguous. Trimming removed 5 bases at V and 7 bases at J, with 11 bases between. In germline, CDR1 is SGHAT, CDR2 FQNNGV. The CDR3 consists of 12 residues. CDR3 coding DNA: TGTGCCAGCAGCCCCCCTGGCCGGACCCAGTACTTC. Translation gives CASSPPGRTQYF.

The V call is TRBV18, the J call TRBJ2-3; D possibly corresponds to TRBD2 (6 bases). Looked up from germline, CDR1 is KGHSH and CDR2 is LQKENI. V was pared by 3 bases and J by 2 bases, with 18 bases between. CDR3 length: 17 residues. CDR3 region: CASSPLADGRATDTQYF. In nucleotides, the CDR3 is TGTGCCAGCTCACCCTTAGCGGACGGAAGAGCCACAGATACGCAGTATTTT.

This clone was observed a few times. The rearrangement joins TRBV18 to TRBJ1-1; 12 bases align to TRBD1. Germline V gene data show CDR1 as KGHSH and CDR2 as LQKENI. The V and J ends lost 2 bases and 4 bases, in that order; junction bases with no gene match: 8. The CDR3 has 17 amino acids. CDR3 sequence reads: CASSPAGQGAIGTEAFF. The CDR3 DNA follows: TGTGCCAGCTCACCAGCGGGACAGGGGGCTATTGGCACTGAAGCTTTCTTT.

This clone was found a few times. This sequence joins TRBV7-7 and TRBJ2-7; D is undetermined. The CDR3 totals 13 residues. Germline V CDR1 and CDR2: SSHAT, FNYEAQ (reference sequence). This CDR3 is CASSDAAIHEQYV. The DNA for the CDR3 is TGTGCTAGCAGCGACGCGGCCATCCACGAGCAGTACGTC.

The CDR3 loop is CASSLKSLAGPYNEQFF. The DNA for the CDR3 is TGTGCCAGCAGTTTAAAATCTTTAGCGGGACCATACAATGAGCAGTTCTTC. The chain links TRBV27 to TRBJ2-1; 8 positions agree with TRBD2. CDR1 is MNHEY, CDR2 SMNVEV, per germline (reference sequence). V lost 2 bases, J lost 4 bases, and 10 bases stayed unmatched. The CDR3 consists of 17 residues.

This clone has more than one count but fewer than ten. The chain recombines TRBV5-1 with TRBJ2-1, with 14 nucleotides matching TRBD2. Germline V gives CDR1 SGHRS, CDR2 YFSETQ. J lost 5 bases, V lost 2 bases, and 15 bases had no gene match. The CDR3 runs to 20 residues. The CDR3 DNA reads TGCGCCAGCAGCTTACAACCTCGATCTGGACTAGCGGGAGGTCACAATGAGCAGTTCTTC. Its protein is CASSLQPRSGLAGGHNEQFF.

This chain connects TRBV6-5 to TRBJ2-2, with D tentatively TRBD1 (5 bases). Germline V gene sequence: CDR1 MNHEY, CDR2 SVGAGI. V lost 6 bases and J lost 7, with 12 bases in between. The CDR3 covers 13 residues. The CDR3 DNA follows: TGTGCCAGCAGATATGACAGTCACGGGGAGCTGTTTTTT. Translating gives CASRYDSHGELFF.

The chain links TRBV5-6 to TRBJ1-2, with unresolved D. The CDR3 covers 12 residues. Germline V gene sequence: CDR1 SGHDT, CDR2 YYEEEE. Trimming took off 7 bases at V and 4 bases at J, with 11 bases between the two ends. The CDR3 nucleotides read TGTGCCAGCGGCGCCAGTGCCTATGGCTACACCTTC. It is translated as CASGASAYGYTF.

The V call is TRBV9, the J call TRBJ2-7, with 8 positions matching TRBD2. This CDR3 has 16 amino acids. V lost 4 bases to trimming and J lost 6 bases; unmatched junction nucleotides: 15. The germline gives CDR1 SGDLS, CDR2 YYNGEE. CDR3 coding DNA: TGTGCCAGCAGCCGCGGGGACCGCGGGGGGCATGGCGAGCAGTACTTC. It codes for CASSRGDRGGHGEQYF.

The chain links TRBV30 to TRBJ1-2, with a weak D call TRBD1 (6 bases). V gave up 2 bases and J gave up 7 bases, with 11 bases separating them. This CDR3 has 12 residues. The V gene's germline CDR1 is GTSNPN and CDR2 SVGIG (reference sequence). The CDR3 here is CAWSLGAAGYTF. The CDR3 DNA reads TGTGCCTGGAGTTTGGGGGCGGCTGGCTACACCTTC.

This clone was seen more than once but under ten times. J is TRBJ2-3 and V is TRBV7-2; TRBD2 is a possible D gene (6 bases). The germline V gene encodes CDR1 SGHTA and CDR2 FQGNSA. This CDR3 has 15 amino acids. The V end was cut by 4 bases, the J end by 6 bases, with 17 bases between. The CDR3 DNA reads as TGTGCCAGCAGCTCCCGCGGGGTGTCAGCGGATACGCAGTATTTT. Protein: CASSSRGVSADTQYF. The full variable domain, with the rest looked up from reference TRBV7-2 and TRBJ2-3, is GAGVSQSPSNKVTEKGKDVELRCDPISGHTALYWYRQSLGQGLEFLIYFQGNSAPDKSGLPSDRFSAERTGGSVSTLTIQRTQQEDSAVYLCASSSRGVSADTQYFGPGTRLTVL.

This clone appeared a few times. The rearrangement joins TRBV5-6 to TRBJ1-2, with 9 bases lining up with TRBD1. In germline, CDR1 is SGHDT, CDR2 YYEEEE. The CDR3 runs to 13 residues. V was pared by 4 bases and J by 5 bases, with 3 bases of the junction left unmatched. Here the CDR3 DNA reads TGTGCCAGCAGCCCGGACAGGGGATATGGCTACACCTTC. Translation gives CASSPDRGYGYTF.

In the case of this clone: Other DNA sequences within the sample encode an identical CDR3. The chain uses TRBV9 and TRBJ2-3; D unclear. The CDR3 runs 13 residues. Germline-derived CDR1 and CDR2 are SGDLS and YYNGEE. V was cut by 0 bases and J by 2 bases, with 4 bases left in between. The CDR3 region has the DNA TGTGCCAGCAGCGTAGTGGCCACAGATACGCAGTATTTT. This sequence encodes CASSVVATDTQYF. Based on the CDR3 plus reference TRBV9 and TRBJ2-3, the full variable domain is DSGVTQTPKHLITATGQRVTLRCSPRSGDLSVYWYQQSLDQGLQFLIQYYNGEERAKGNILERFSAQQFPDLHSELNLSSLELGDSALYFCASSVVATDTQYFGPGTRLTVL.

This clone turned up a few times. This chain links TRBV2 with TRBJ1-1, with 7 bases lining up with TRBD1. CDR1 and CDR2 from the germline V gene are SNHLY and FYNNEI. The CDR3 is 12 residues long. After removal of 4 bases from V and 10 bases from J, the junction contained 6 bases not matched to a gene. For the CDR3, the DNA is TGTGCCAGCAGTGGACAGGGTGCGGGAGCTTTCTTT. Its protein is CASSGQGAGAFF.

The chain carries TRBV5-4 and TRBJ2-1; 9 bases map to TRBD2. Germline V gene lookup returns CDR1 SGHNT and CDR2 YYREEE (reference sequence). The CDR3 has 16 amino acids. Losses at the gene ends were 0 bases for V and 5 bases for J; bases not matched to a gene: 6. CDR3: CASSLVVLAGNNEQFF. The CDR3 bases are TGTGCCAGCAGCTTGGTAGTACTAGCGGGCAACAATGAGCAGTTCTTC.

This clone has just a few counts. The gene calls are TRBV7-2 and TRBJ2-1, with TRBD2 matching 11 bases. Germline loops: CDR1 SGHTA, CDR2 FQGNSA. CDR3 length: 19 amino acids. Trimming took 4 bases from V and 0 from J; bases not matched to a gene: 11. The CDR3 loop is CASSSILAGVPSSYNEQFF. In DNA, the CDR3 is TGTGCCAGCAGCTCTATACTAGCGGGGGTCCCGAGCTCCTACAATGAGCAGTTCTTC.

The CDR3 sequence: CASSLSSGYEQYV. CDR3 DNA: TGTGCCAGCAGTTTATCATCCGGTTACGAGCAGTACGTC. The chain employs TRBV27 and TRBJ2-7; D remains unclear. The germline V gene has CDR1 MNHEY and CDR2 SMNVEV (reference sequence). Trimming took off 0 bases at V and 4 bases at J, with 7 bases between the two ends. CDR3 length: 13 amino acids.

This clone was picked up a small number of times. The chain has TRBV29-1 and TRBJ2-5; tentative D call: TRBD2 (6 bases). The CDR3 totals 13 residues. Germline V lookup: CDR1 SQVTM, CDR2 ANQGSEA. Trimming took off 6 bases at V and 4 bases at J, with 15 bases between the two ends. The CDR3 reads CSVGGRRGETQYF. In nucleotides, the CDR3 is TGCAGCGTGGGGGGACGGCGAGGAGAGACCCAGTACTTC.

This chain uses TRBV7-6 with TRBJ2-1, with 7 bases matching TRBD1. The CDR3 is made up of 16 amino acids. The germline CDR1 and CDR2 sequences are SGHVS and FNYEAQ. With V trimmed by 1 base and J by 3 bases, 6 bases remained unmatched. In DNA, the CDR3 is TGTGCCAGCAGCTTAGAAGTGAGGGGGCACTACAATGAGCAGTTCTTC. Protein sequence: CASSLEVRGHYNEQFF.

This clone was picked up a small number of times. The chain combines TRBV9 with TRBJ1-2; D is uncertain. This CDR3 comprises 13 residues. V was trimmed by 3 bases and J by 2 bases, leaving 8 bases between them. Germline loops: CDR1 SGDLS, CDR2 YYNGEE. As DNA, the CDR3 is TGTGCCAGCAGCGGTCAACGGAACTATGGCTACACCTTC. This translates into CASSGQRNYGYTF.

The chain joins TRBV19 to TRBJ2-5; 7 bases map to TRBD1. The germline CDR1 and CDR2 sequences are LNHDA and SQIVND (reference sequence). V gave up 1 base and J gave up 5 bases; unmatched junction bases: 4. The CDR3 runs to 14 residues. CDR3 nucleotides: TGTGCCAGTAGTATAGGACAGGGAGTGGAGACCCAGTACTTC. Encoded protein: CASSIGQGVETQYF.

The table lists this clone with a few counts. Other nucleotide sequences from this sample produce the same CDR3. The chain links TRBV4-3 to TRBJ2-5; tentative D call: TRBD2 (6 bases). Germline lookup yields CDR1 LGHNA and CDR2 YSLEER. This CDR3 is 16 amino acids long. Trimming removed 0 bases from V and 1 base from J, with 12 bases in between. The CDR3 sequence: CASSQDGTGVQETQYF. CDR3 in DNA: TGCGCCAGCAGCCAAGATGGGACGGGAGTCCAAGAGACCCAGTACTTC.

The sample holds a few counts of this clone. The CDR3 nucleotides are TGTGCCAGCAGTACAGGACCTGGAAACACCATATATTTT. Protein product: CASSTGPGNTIYF. This chain uses TRBV27 with TRBJ1-3; D is perhaps TRBD1 (5 bases). The CDR3 spans 13 residues. V dropped 5 bases and J dropped 2 bases, with 7 bases sitting between them. Per the germline V gene, CDR1 is MNHEY and CDR2 is SMNVEV (reference sequence).